One T cell receptor beta chain is described in this entry. Its antigen is as yet unknown. Other DNA variants within this sample encode the same CDR3. Cells sorted by CD45RO/CCR7/CD25/CD127/CD95/CD27 comprised CD4+ naive, central memory, regulatory and stem cell-like memory cells. This sample stems from a study of beta chain features in type 1 diabetes. Study-wide background: Age and gender were similar between patients and healthy donors, as were cell yields. Study findings and constraints: For type 1 diabetes patients, VDJ junctions showed fewer insertions and more deletions. Shortening of TCRB CDR3s, moderate but significant, appeared in all four CD4+ subsets of Type 1 diabetes patients.

Expressed TCRB transcripts were sequenced because the entire RNA isolate underwent reverse transcription. This table comes from immunoSEQ multiplex PCR, and its TCRdb copy is limited to in-frame clones, with some not included. The sample lists some 330,000 clones; approximately 12% were seen once. Deletions cut 5 bases from V and 3 bases from J, with 8 bases between. The CDR3 runs 12 residues. Per the germline V gene, CDR1 is MDHEN and CDR2 is SYDVKM. V gene TRBV28 combines with J gene TRBJ2-7; a possible D gene is TRBD1 (6 bases). The receptor was isolated from a young woman with type 1 diabetes. Sequences were obtained from naive CD4+ T cells from blood. The CDR3 coding sequence is TGTGCCAGCAGTCTGGACAGCTACGAGCAGTACTTC. This codes for CASSLDSYEQYF.